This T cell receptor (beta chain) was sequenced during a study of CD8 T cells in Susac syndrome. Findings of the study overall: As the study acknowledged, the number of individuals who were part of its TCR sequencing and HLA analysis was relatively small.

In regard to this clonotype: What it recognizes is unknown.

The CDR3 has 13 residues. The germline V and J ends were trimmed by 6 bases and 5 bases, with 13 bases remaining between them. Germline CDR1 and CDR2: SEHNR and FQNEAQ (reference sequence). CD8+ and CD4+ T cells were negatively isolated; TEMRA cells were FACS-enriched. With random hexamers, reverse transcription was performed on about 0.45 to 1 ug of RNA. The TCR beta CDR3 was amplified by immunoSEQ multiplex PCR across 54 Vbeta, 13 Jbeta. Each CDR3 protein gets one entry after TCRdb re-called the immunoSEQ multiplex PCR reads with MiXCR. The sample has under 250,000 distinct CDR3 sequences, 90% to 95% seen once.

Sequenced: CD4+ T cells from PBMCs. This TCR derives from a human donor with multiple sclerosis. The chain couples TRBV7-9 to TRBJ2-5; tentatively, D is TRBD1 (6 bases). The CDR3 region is CASSHQGFETQYF. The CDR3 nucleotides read TGTGCCAGCAGTCATCAGGGGTTCGAGACCCAGTACTTC.